These T cell receptor beta chains were read from a single sample in a study of cytomegalovirus exposure and HLA in healthy donors. Produced via immunoSEQ multiplex PCR; TCRdb's table is partial and in-frame only. The sample carries under 200,000 clones, around 79% recorded once. Sequencing was done on a sample of PBMCs. Receptors were obtained from a woman aged 25-40 years in good health and CMV-seropositive. The CDR3 runs from the conserved cysteine through the conserved F or W. The D gene is left open where the match is weak. Only some rows state a clone size, as once, few, many or a class for expanded clones.

d_gene: TRBD1; v_gene: TRBV27; j_gene: TRBJ1-5; abundance: NA; CDR3nt: TGTGCCAGCAGTTCCAGACAGGGAAATCAGCCCCAGCATTTT; CDR3aa: CASSSRQGNQPQHF
d_gene: NA; v_gene: TRBV7-2; j_gene: TRBJ2-7; abundance: few; CDR3nt: TGTGCCAGCAGCTTAGGACCGGACTCCTCCTACGAGCAGTACTTC; CDR3aa: CASSLGPDSSYEQYF
d_gene: TRBD2; v_gene: TRBV18; j_gene: TRBJ2-1; abundance: few; CDR3nt: TGTGCCAGCTCCCCATTGACGTCTAGCGGGGGGGCCGATGAGCAGTTCTTC; CDR3aa: CASSPLTSSGGADEQFF
d_gene: TRBD1; v_gene: TRBV19; j_gene: TRBJ1-1; abundance: NA; CDR3nt: TGTGCCACGACGGGACAGCCGAACACTGAAGCTTTCTTT; CDR3aa: CATTGQPNTEAFF
d_gene: TRBD1; v_gene: TRBV19; j_gene: TRBJ1-4; abundance: NA; CDR3nt: TGTGCCAGTATCGCAGGGGGCCGGGGAGAAAAACTGTTTTTT; CDR3aa: CASIAGGRGEKLFF
d_gene: NA; v_gene: TRBV7-2; j_gene: TRBJ2-7; abundance: NA; CDR3nt: TGTGCCAGCAGCCCCCTAGAGAGCTACGAGCAGTACTTC; CDR3aa: CASSPLESYEQYF
d_gene: NA; v_gene: TRBV7-9; j_gene: TRBJ1-1; abundance: NA; CDR3nt: TGTGCCAGCAGCTTCCCCCTGGGGTCAGCGGGCACTGAAGCTTTCTTT; CDR3aa: CASSFPLGSAGTEAFF
d_gene: TRBD1; v_gene: TRBV5-4; j_gene: TRBJ2-7; abundance: NA; CDR3nt: TGTGCCAGCAGCTCACAGGGGGCGGGCGAGCAGTACTTC; CDR3aa: CASSSQGAGEQYF
d_gene: TRBD1; v_gene: TRBV29-1; j_gene: TRBJ2-3; abundance: NA; CDR3nt: TGCAGCGTTCGCCCTCGAGGGGACAGGGTCACAGATACGCAGTATTTT; CDR3aa: CSVRPRGDRVTDTQYF
d_gene: TRBD2; v_gene: TRBV4-3; j_gene: TRBJ2-1; abundance: NA; CDR3nt: TGCGCCAGCAGCCAAATTTATAGCGGGAGAGGTAATGAGCAGTTCTTC; CDR3aa: CASSQIYSGRGNEQFF
d_gene: NA; v_gene: TRBV4-3; j_gene: TRBJ1-6; abundance: NA; CDR3nt: TGCGCCAGCAGTTATACAGGTAATGGTTCACCCCTCCACTTT; CDR3aa: CASSYTGNGSPLHF
d_gene: TRBD1; v_gene: TRBV2; j_gene: TRBJ2-3; abundance: NA; CDR3nt: TGTGCCAGCAGCATATCAGGGGGTGCGGATACGCAGTATTTT; CDR3aa: CASSISGGADTQYF
d_gene: NA; v_gene: TRBV19; j_gene: TRBJ1-1; abundance: NA; CDR3nt: TGTGCCAGTACCACCCTGGACTCATCGAGCCCGAACACTGAAGCTTTCTTT; CDR3aa: CASTTLDSSSPNTEAFF
d_gene: NA; v_gene: TRBV14; j_gene: TRBJ2-1; abundance: NA; CDR3nt: TGTGCCAGCAGCCAAGGGCTAGCCGCCTACAATGAGCAGTTCTTC; CDR3aa: CASSQGLAAYNEQFF
d_gene: TRBD1; v_gene: TRBV6-1; j_gene: TRBJ1-1; abundance: once; CDR3nt: TGTGCCAGCAGCGCGGACAGGACTGAAGCTTTCTTT; CDR3aa: CASSADRTEAFF
d_gene: NA; v_gene: TRBV7-8; j_gene: TRBJ1-2; abundance: few; CDR3nt: TGTGCCAGCAGCTTAGCGCCCGACAGCAATGGCTACACCTTC; CDR3aa: CASSLAPDSNGYTF
d_gene: TRBD1; v_gene: TRBV5-1; j_gene: TRBJ1-4; abundance: NA; CDR3nt: TGCGCCAGCAGCAGACGAAGGGACAGCGAGGGCTCCGAAAAACTGTTTTTT; CDR3aa: CASSRRRDSEGSEKLFF
d_gene: NA; v_gene: TRBV5-6; j_gene: TRBJ1-2; abundance: NA; CDR3nt: TGTGCCAGCAGCTTGCAACTCGCTAACTATGGCTACACCTTC; CDR3aa: CASSLQLANYGYTF
d_gene: TRBD1; v_gene: TRBV6-1; j_gene: TRBJ2-3; abundance: NA; CDR3nt: TGTGCCAGCAGTGAATTGGGGACAGTGGATACGCAGTATTTT; CDR3aa: CASSELGTVDTQYF
d_gene: TRBD2; v_gene: TRBV7-8; j_gene: TRBJ2-1; abundance: NA; CDR3nt: TGTGCCAGCAGCCCAGAACGACTAGCTAGATACAATGAGCAGTTCTTC; CDR3aa: CASSPERLARYNEQFF
d_gene: NA; v_gene: TRBV13; j_gene: TRBJ2-3; abundance: NA; CDR3nt: TGTGCCAGCAGCTTAGGCCGGGGCAGGGGAGCAGATACGCAGTATTTT; CDR3aa: CASSLGRGRGADTQYF
d_gene: NA; v_gene: TRBV7-9; j_gene: TRBJ2-7; abundance: NA; CDR3nt: TGTGCCAGCAGCTCAGATTACGAGCAGTACTTC; CDR3aa: CASSSDYEQYF
d_gene: TRBD2; v_gene: TRBV5-1; j_gene: TRBJ2-2; abundance: NA; CDR3nt: TGCGCCAGCAGCTCGGGACTAGCGGGAGGTCACGGGGAGCTGTTTTTT; CDR3aa: CASSSGLAGGHGELFF
d_gene: NA; v_gene: TRBV7-6; j_gene: TRBJ2-1; abundance: NA; CDR3nt: TGTGCCAGCAGCTTAGTAGGAGCCTACAATGAGCAGTTCTTC; CDR3aa: CASSLVGAYNEQFF
d_gene: NA; v_gene: TRBV5-1; j_gene: TRBJ2-2; abundance: NA; CDR3nt: TGCGCCAGCAGCTTGCGTTTAGCGGAGAGCACCGGGGAGCTGTTTTTT; CDR3aa: CASSLRLAESTGELFF
d_gene: TRBD2; v_gene: TRBV4-2; j_gene: TRBJ2-3; abundance: NA; CDR3nt: TGTGCCAGCAGCCAGCCCACTAGCGGGGATACAGATACGCAGTATTTT; CDR3aa: CASSQPTSGDTDTQYF
d_gene: TRBD2; v_gene: TRBV9; j_gene: TRBJ2-3; abundance: NA; CDR3nt: TGTGCCAGCAGCGTCGGGACTAGCGCGAATACGCAGTATTTT; CDR3aa: CASSVGTSANTQYF
d_gene: NA; v_gene: TRBV14; j_gene: TRBJ2-5; abundance: few; CDR3nt: TGTGCCAGCAGCCAAGCGACCGGGGGGCAGACCCAGTACTTC; CDR3aa: CASSQATGGQTQYF
d_gene: NA; v_gene: TRBV4-1; j_gene: TRBJ2-1; abundance: NA; CDR3nt: TGCGCCAGCAGCCAAGCCGCAGGCCCCTCCTACAATGAGCAGTTCTTC; CDR3aa: CASSQAAGPSYNEQFF
d_gene: NA; v_gene: TRBV4-3; j_gene: TRBJ1-1; abundance: NA; CDR3nt: TGCGCCAGCAGCCAAGAAAGACAGCTTGAGACTGAAGCTTTCTTT; CDR3aa: CASSQERQLETEAFF
d_gene: NA; v_gene: TRBV19; j_gene: TRBJ1-1; abundance: once; CDR3nt: TGTGCCAGTAGTATACTTACACAGCCGAACACTGAAGCTTTCTTT; CDR3aa: CASSILTQPNTEAFF
d_gene: TRBD1; v_gene: TRBV27; j_gene: TRBJ1-2; abundance: once; CDR3nt: TGTGCCAGCAGTTTATGGGGGGACAGGGAGACTAATGGCTACACCTTC; CDR3aa: CASSLWGDRETNGYTF
d_gene: TRBD1; v_gene: TRBV13; j_gene: TRBJ2-7; abundance: many; CDR3nt: TGTGCCAGCAGCTATGTTGCTAGGGGGCGCGAGCAGTACTTC; CDR3aa: CASSYVARGREQYF
d_gene: NA; v_gene: TRBV21-1; j_gene: TRBJ1-3; abundance: NA; CDR3nt: TGTGCCAGCAGCAAAGCGGGGGGTAATGCCTCCAATCACTCTGGAAACACCATATATTTT; CDR3aa: CASSKAGGNASNHSGNTIYF
d_gene: NA; v_gene: TRBV7-9; j_gene: TRBJ2-5; abundance: NA; CDR3nt: TGTGCCAGCAGTCCCGGAGCGACCCTGTACTTC; CDR3aa: CASSPGATLYF
d_gene: NA; v_gene: TRBV18; j_gene: TRBJ1-1; abundance: NA; CDR3nt: TGTGCCAGCTCACCGTCTGAAGTAGTCAACACTGAAGCTTTCTTT; CDR3aa: CASSPSEVVNTEAFF
d_gene: NA; v_gene: TRBV5-5; j_gene: TRBJ1-1; abundance: NA; CDR3nt: TGTGCCAGCAGCTTGGCCGGGCCCTGGCGGGACACTGAAGCTTTCTTT; CDR3aa: CASSLAGPWRDTEAFF
d_gene: NA; v_gene: TRBV21-1; j_gene: TRBJ2-4; abundance: NA; CDR3nt: TGTGCCAGCAGCAAGGGGGGGCTAGCCAAAAACATTCAGTACTTC; CDR3aa: CASSKGGLAKNIQYF